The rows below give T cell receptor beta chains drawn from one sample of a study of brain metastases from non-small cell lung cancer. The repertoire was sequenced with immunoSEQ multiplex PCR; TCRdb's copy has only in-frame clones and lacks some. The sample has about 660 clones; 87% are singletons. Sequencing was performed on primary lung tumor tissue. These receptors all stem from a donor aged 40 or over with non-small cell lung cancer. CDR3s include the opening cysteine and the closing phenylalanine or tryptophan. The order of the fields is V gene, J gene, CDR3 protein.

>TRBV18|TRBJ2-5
CASSPLGQEETQYF
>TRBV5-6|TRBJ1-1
CASSFPGTGTAEAFF
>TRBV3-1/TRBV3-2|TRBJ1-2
CASSQGQGNYSYTF
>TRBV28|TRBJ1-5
CASQAYSNQPQHF
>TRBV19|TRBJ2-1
CASSIDGTSGYNEQFF
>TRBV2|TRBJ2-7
CASRHREGFSSYEQYF
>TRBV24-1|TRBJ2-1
CATASGSLDEQFF
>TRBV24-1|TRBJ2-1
CATSDSGTSSSSYNEQFF
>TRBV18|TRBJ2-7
CASSRRQGSYYEQYF
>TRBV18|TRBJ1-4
CASSPAGTREKLFF
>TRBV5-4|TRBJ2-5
CAAGGRLGAQETQYF
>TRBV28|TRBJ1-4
CASSFFQGANEKLFF
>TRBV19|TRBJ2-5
CASSILKSEQETQYF
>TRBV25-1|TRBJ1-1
CASSRSDRGNTEAFF
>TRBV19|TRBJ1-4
CASSIRQTWNEKLFF
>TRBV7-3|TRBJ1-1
CASSLTTGKGTEAFF
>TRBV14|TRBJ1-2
CASSQKGTYGYTF
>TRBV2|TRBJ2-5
CASSGQPSGRETQYF
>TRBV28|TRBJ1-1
CASSYDRNTEAFF
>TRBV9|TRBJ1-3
CASSDFGNTIYF
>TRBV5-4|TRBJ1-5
CASSRGVGNQPQHF
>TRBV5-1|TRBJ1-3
CASSLDLSGNTIYF
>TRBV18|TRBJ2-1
CASSPSGTRGYNEQFF
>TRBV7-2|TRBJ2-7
CASSSGLREQYF
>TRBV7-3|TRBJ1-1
CASSVGPTGILNTEAFF
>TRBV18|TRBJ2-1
CASSPPSDNEQFF
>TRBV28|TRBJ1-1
CASSFTGVNTEAFF
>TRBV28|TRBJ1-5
CASSLRSKLWPQHF
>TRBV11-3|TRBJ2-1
CASSLGRTGGSYNEQFF
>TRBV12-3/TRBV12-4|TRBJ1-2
CASSSLGQANTF
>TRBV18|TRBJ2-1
CASSPRTGGVNNEQFF
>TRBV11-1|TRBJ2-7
CASSFSQGTYEQYF
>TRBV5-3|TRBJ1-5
CTRSPGTVLYSNQPQHF
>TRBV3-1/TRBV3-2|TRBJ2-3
CASSLPPPDTQYF
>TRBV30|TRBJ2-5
CAWSVGGTQYF
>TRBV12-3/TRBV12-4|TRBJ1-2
CARGGGGYYGYTF
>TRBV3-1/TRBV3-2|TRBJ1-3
CASSRNDHARNTIYF
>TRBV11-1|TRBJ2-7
CASSFGLSYEQYF
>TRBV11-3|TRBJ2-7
CASSFGRETRSSNPSYEQYF
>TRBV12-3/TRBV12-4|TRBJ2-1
CASSRTGNEQFF
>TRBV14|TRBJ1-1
CASSEDGVDTEAFF
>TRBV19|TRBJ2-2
CASIPSQGLWTGELFF
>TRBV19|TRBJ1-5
CASSSGTVVYSNQPQHF
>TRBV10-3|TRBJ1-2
CAIFGQAFGYGYTF
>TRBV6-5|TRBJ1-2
CASSHGQGVYGYTF
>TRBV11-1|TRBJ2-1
CASSQRGNEQFF